Each of the 2 T cell receptor beta chains below was sequenced from the same sample in a study of response to subunit inactivated influenza vaccine. In TCRdb, the RT-PCR reads were re-called with MiXCR into one record per CDR3 protein. Here the sample spans around 850,000 distinct CDR3 sequences, about a fifth being singletons. Specimen: PBMCs from blood, collected more than 4 days after vaccination. The receptors were sampled from a man aged 45-60 years who received an inactivated influenza vaccine.

In its sample, this clonotype was seen a few times. Here the CDR3 reads CASSQPTGRGTDTQYF. CDR3 DNA: TGTGCCAGCAGCCAACCTACGGGGCGGGGCACAGATACGCAGTATTTT. This chain connects TRBV3-1 to TRBJ2-3, with D perhaps being TRBD1 or TRBD2 (5 bases each). Trimming cost V 2 bases and J 1 base, with 13 bases left between them. Germline V gene sequence: CDR1 LGHDT, CDR2 YNNKEL (reference sequence). The CDR3 is 16 residues long.

J is TRBJ2-1 and V is TRBV6-5; D remains unclear. This CDR3 contains 13 residues. Germline V gives CDR1 MNHEY, CDR2 SVGAGI. With 2 bases removed from V and 5 bases from J, the gap between germline ends came to 7 bases. CDR3 loop: CASSYVPNNEQFF. For the CDR3, the DNA is TGTGCCAGCAGTTACGTCCCTAACAATGAGCAGTTCTTC.